This entry is about one TCR beta chain. The antigen this receptor binds is unknown. Because the CDR3 is missing its conserved closing phenylalanine or tryptophan, this is likely a read error. The DNA is omitted, as the CDR3 cannot be located on it reliably, and the CDR3 follows TCRdb's listing. Receptors were amplified or captured by PCR. The run used an Illumina HiSeq 4000. High-throughput sequencing was used to profile the TCR beta-chain CDR3 region of every patient. The source study handled its data this way. Drawing on CDR3 differences between clinicopathological groups, the researchers built a classifier meant to tell apart patients with distant-metastatic papillary thyroid cancer. To measure repertoire diversity the researchers used the Shannon index, while the Morisita-Horn index served to gauge how similar the tumor and blood repertoires were. TCRdb trimmed public reads at Q25 via fastp, called clones via MiXCR and kept in-frame beta chains. TCRdb, not the authors, supplied the V and J calls. A total of 5,500 to 7,500 clones appear in this sample, roughly 29% of them only once. About 20% of the sample comes from the top ten.

This record belongs to a study of metastatic and nonmetastatic thyroid tumors (dated by TCRdb to the early 2020s). The study in broad terms: The researchers compared repertoires between peripheral blood samples and tumor or nodule tissue samples from patients with malignant or benign thyroid disease. General findings and caveats noted by the study authors: TCR beta diversity was reported as significantly higher in malignant tumors than in benign nodules, in both blood and tumor samples.

Based on the germline V gene, the CDR1 and CDR2 sequences are MRHNA and SNTAGT. Ends included, the CDR3 has 16 residues. Before undergoing thyroid surgery, none of the patients had been given any kind of treatment. Patient clinical samples collected from about 2011 to 2018 were retrospectively analysed using T-cell receptor beta sequencing. The sequencing input was adjacent normal tissue. This chain is built from TRBV6-4 and TRBJ2-1; the D call of TRBD2 is as the table states it, not checked on the DNA. The receptor was isolated from a female donor with papillary thyroid cancer or a benign thyroid nodule (not recorded which). Some clones in this sample may be carry-over from other donors' samples. CDR3 region: CASRDWTSGFPNEKFV.